Below are 12 T cell receptor beta chains sequenced from a single sample in a study of blood T cell repertoires in COVID-19. Some clones are missing from TCRdb's copy, which holds only in-frame ones; the method was immunoSEQ multiplex PCR. Of about 250,000 clones in the sample, roughly 86% are singletons; the top ten hold approximately 1.5%. What was sequenced was peripheral blood. These receptor sequences come from a woman aged 55 to 70 who had recovered from COVID-19.

This clone was counted once. This sequence joins TRBV19 and TRBJ1-6, with a weak D call TRBD1 (5 bases). V was trimmed by 6 bases and J by 0 bases, leaving 9 bases between them. CDR1 is LNHDA and CDR2 is SQIVND in the germline V gene (reference sequence). The CDR3 spans 15 residues. CDR3 nucleotide sequence: TGTGCCAGTAGGCCGACAGACTCCTATAATTCACCCCTCCACTTT. Protein sequence: CASRPTDSYNSPLHF.

V and J are TRBV7-2 and TRBJ1-5, with 8 nucleotides matching TRBD1. This CDR3 contains 14 residues. Germline V CDR1 and CDR2: SGHTA, FQGNSA. V lost 3 bases and J lost 7; bases outside the gene matches: 5. CDR3 nucleotides: TGTGCCAGCAGCTTCCCAGGGGGCGGACAGCCCCAGCATTTT. Encoded protein: CASSFPGGGQPQHF.

The V and J genes are TRBV9 and TRBJ1-1; no clear D gene. The CDR3 length is 14 residues. Between the trimmed V and J ends, which lost 5 bases and 0 bases, there was a span of 11 bases. Per germline, CDR1 SGDLS and CDR2 YYNGEE. The CDR3 region has the DNA TGTGCCAGCAGGCCTTTGAGCTTGAACACTGAAGCTTTCTTT. It yields the protein CASRPLSLNTEAFF.

The chain couples TRBV28 to TRBJ2-5; a possible D gene is TRBD1 (5 bases). V lost 5 bases, J lost 5 bases, and 12 bases lay in between. The CDR3 consists of 13 residues. Germline CDR1 reads MDHEN; CDR2 reads SYDVKM. CDR3 sequence: CASSRQGFETQYF. The CDR3 coding sequence is TGTGCCAGCAGTCGCCAGGGATTCGAGACCCAGTACTTC.

The chain links TRBV19 to TRBJ1-1; D is unclear. The CDR3 extends over 12 amino acids. Trimming removed 4 bases from V and 1 base from J, with 4 bases in between. Germline CDR1 and CDR2: LNHDA and SQIVND (reference sequence). DNA for the CDR3: TGTGCCAGTAGTAGGAGGAACACTGAAGCTTTCTTT. This codes for CASSRRNTEAFF.

The chain has TRBV5-1 and TRBJ2-7, with 8 bases identical to TRBD1. Losses at the gene ends were 5 bases for V and 5 bases for J; bases not matched to a gene: 15. The CDR3 is 16 amino acids. Per germline, CDR1 SGHRS and CDR2 YFSETQ. CDR3 protein: CASREPGQGSSNEQYF. In DNA, the CDR3 is TGCGCCAGCAGGGAACCTGGACAGGGATCGTCCAACGAGCAGTACTTC.

This clone has only one observation. V gene TRBV29-1 combines with J gene TRBJ1-1, with D tentatively TRBD1 (6 bases). CDR3 size: 12 residues. CDR1 and CDR2 from the germline V gene are SQVTM and ANQGSEA. V lost 8 bases to trimming and J lost 4 bases, with 14 bases between them. The CDR3 is CSPTGLTTEAFF. CDR3 coding DNA: TGCAGCCCTACAGGGCTTACCACTGAAGCTTTCTTT.

This chain's CDR3 is CASSLNIAGFLSGANVLTF. The CDR3, as DNA: TGTGCCAGCAGCCTAAATATTGCAGGGTTTCTCTCTGGGGCCAACGTCCTGACTTTC. This rearrangement joins TRBV28 to TRBJ2-6, with TRBD1 as a possible D gene (5 bases). Germline assignment: CDR1 MDHEN and CDR2 SYDVKM. V lost 6 bases and J lost 0, with 21 bases in between. The CDR3 loop spans 19 amino acids.

The rearrangement links TRBV7-9 to TRBJ1-3, with D possibly being TRBD1 (5 bases). The CDR3 length is 16 residues. V was shortened by 5 bases and J by 0 bases, with 14 bases between the two germline ends. CDR1 is SEHNR and CDR2 is FQNEAQ in the germline V gene (reference sequence). The CDR3, as DNA: TGTGCCAGCAGCCCATGGGACTGGGGCTCTGGAAACACCATATATTTT. Its translation is CASSPWDWGSGNTIYF. The full variable domain, rest sourced from reference TRBV7-9 and TRBJ1-3, is DTGVSQNPRHKITKRGQNVTFRCDPISEHNRLYWYRQTLGQGPEFLTYFQNEAQLEKSRLLSDRFSAERPKGSFSTLEIQRTEQGDSAMYLCASSPWDWGSGNTIYFGEGSWLTVV.

The V and J genes are TRBV7-2 and TRBJ1-1; 7 bases are a match to TRBD1. The ends lost 1 base at V and 5 bases at J; junction bases unmatched: 7. Germline assignment: CDR1 SGHTA and CDR2 FQGNSA. The CDR3 sequence is 15 residues long. In DNA form, the CDR3 reads TGTGCCAGCAGCTTAGAGAGGCTACAGGGGACTGAAGCTTTCTTT. Its protein is CASSLERLQGTEAFF.

This clone was detected once. The chain joins TRBV11-2 to TRBJ1-2; D uncertain. Germline CDR1 and CDR2: SGHAT and FQNNGV. The ends were cut back, 2 bases at V and 9 bases at J, with 13 bases in the middle. The CDR3 extends over 13 amino acids. The CDR3 nucleotides are TGTGCCAGCAGCTTATCCCAGGCAAAGAGCTACACCTTC. This translates into CASSLSQAKSYTF. The full variable domain, with the rest looked up from reference TRBV11-2 and TRBJ1-2, is EAGVAQSPRYKIIEKRQSVAFWCNPISGHATLYWYQQILGQGPKLLIQFQNNGVVDDSQLPKDRFSAERLKGVDSTLKIQPAKLEDSAVYLCASSLSQAKSYTFGSGTRLTVV.

This clone was counted a few times. V and J are TRBV27 and TRBJ1-1, with D unclear. This CDR3 region has 12 residues. Germline CDR1 and CDR2: MNHEY and SMNVEV (reference sequence). Trimming took off 7 bases at V and 4 bases at J, with 10 bases between the two ends. For the CDR3, the DNA is TGTGCCAGCAAGGAGGTCGGCACTGAAGCTTTCTTT. It translates to CASKEVGTEAFF.